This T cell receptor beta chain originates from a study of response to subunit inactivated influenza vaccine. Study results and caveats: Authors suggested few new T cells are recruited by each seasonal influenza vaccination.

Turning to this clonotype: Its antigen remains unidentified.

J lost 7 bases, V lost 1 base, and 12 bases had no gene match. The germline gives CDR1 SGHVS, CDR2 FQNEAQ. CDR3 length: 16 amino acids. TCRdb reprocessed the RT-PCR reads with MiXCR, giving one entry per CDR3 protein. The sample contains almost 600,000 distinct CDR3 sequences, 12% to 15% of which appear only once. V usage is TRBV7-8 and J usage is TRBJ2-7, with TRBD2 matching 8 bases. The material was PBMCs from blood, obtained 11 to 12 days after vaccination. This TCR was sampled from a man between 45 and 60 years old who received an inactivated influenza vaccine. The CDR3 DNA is TGTGCCAGCAGCTTAGAACCCGGGGGGGGTCTTCTGGAGCAGTACTTC. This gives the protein CASSLEPGGGLLEQYF.